This TCR beta chain came from a study of human thymus T cells. Libraries were prepared by immunoSEQ multiplex PCR; TCRdb keeps only in-frame clonotypes and omits some of them. The sample gives around 130,000 clones, around 94% of which show up once; approximately 0.022% is in the top ten. The CDR3 length is 14 residues. The germline CDR1 and CDR2 sequences are MNHEY and SMNVEV (reference sequence). Unmatched junction bases numbered 6, after V lost 6 bases and J lost 7 bases. Notes on the study in general: Thymic and blood repertoires appeared to carry a bias in their V and J gene usage.

Resections obtained during corrective heart surgery supplied the thymus tissue. Note on this clone: The antigen remains undetermined.

The sample consisted of thymus tissue. The clonotype originates from a boy under two years old with a congenital heart defect but otherwise immunologically healthy. The rearrangement links TRBV27 to TRBJ2-3; 11 bases are a match to TRBD2. The CDR3 DNA sequence: TGTGCCAGCAGGGTAGCGGGGGGGCCGAATACGCAGTATTTT. It codes for CASRVAGGPNTQYF.